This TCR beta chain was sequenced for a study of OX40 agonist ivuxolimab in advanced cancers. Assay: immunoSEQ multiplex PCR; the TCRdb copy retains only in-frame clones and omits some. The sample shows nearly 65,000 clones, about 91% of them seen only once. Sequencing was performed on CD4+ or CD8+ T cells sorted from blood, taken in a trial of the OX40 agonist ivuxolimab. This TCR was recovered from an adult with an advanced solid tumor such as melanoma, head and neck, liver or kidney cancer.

Here the CDR3 DNA reads TGTGCCAGCACCTCTGCAGGGGAGCCCGAGCAGTACGTC. Protein product: CASTSAGEPEQYV. This rearrangement joins TRBV11-1 to TRBJ2-7, with TRBD1 as a possible D gene (6 bases). The ends were cut back, 7 bases at V and 6 bases at J, with 16 bases in the middle. CDR1 and CDR2 (germline): SGHAT, FQDESV (reference sequence). The CDR3 sequence is 13 residues long.